Listed below are T cell receptor beta chains from one sample, sequenced in a study of cytomegalovirus exposure and HLA in healthy donors. Data came from immunoSEQ multiplex PCR; TCRdb stores just in-frame clones and leaves some out. The table records 110,000 to 150,000 clones, 60% to 75% of them present only once. The material sequenced was PBMCs. The source of these receptors is a young man in good health and CMV-seronegative. Each CDR3 is given with its conserved first and last residue. Fields, in order: clone size, J gene, V gene, CDR3 protein. Not all rows give a size; the values are once, few, many and, for expanded clones, a class.

>-|TRBJ2-3|TRBV11-2
CASSDWTGGLGTDTQYF
>-|TRBJ2-7|TRBV18
CASSPGQGQGEQYF
>-|TRBJ1-3|TRBV28
CASSLWGAAARDTIYF
>-|TRBJ2-7|TRBV4-1
CASSPRGSYEQYF
>once|TRBJ1-5|TRBV4-1
CASSQVDLVLGNQPQHF
>few|TRBJ1-2|TRBV30
CAWSVRSGDGYTF
>-|TRBJ1-2|TRBV30
CAWRDMHQGNRPLTF
>once|TRBJ2-1|TRBV2
CASSVRQGSNEQFF
>-|TRBJ2-5|TRBV19
CASRLQETQYF
>-|TRBJ2-7|TRBV5-4
CASSSRTSGDEQYF
>-|TRBJ1-1|TRBV6-5
CASSLINVLDTEAFF
>-|TRBJ1-2|TRBV28
CASSFQGYGYTF
>-|TRBJ2-3|TRBV5-1
CASSYGEAADTQYF
>-|TRBJ2-3|TRBV14
CASSSRGLAGGPPPWNTQYF
>-|TRBJ2-3|TRBV28
CASSPTGGPDTQYF
>-|TRBJ2-7|TRBV7-9
CASSLPRAYSYEQYF
>-|TRBJ1-4|TRBV30
CAWNRDESGKLFF
>-|TRBJ1-3|TRBV4-1
CASSQIGTPSGNTIYF
>once|TRBJ2-7|TRBV7-9
CASRVDTSYEQYF
>-|TRBJ2-3|TRBV10-1
CASRDGFATDTQYF
>-|TRBJ2-4|TRBV6-1
CASSGTRQGQDIQYF
>-|TRBJ2-3|TRBV9
CASSLLAGVTDTQYF
>-|TRBJ2-5|TRBV5-4
CASRAGGGETQYF
>-|TRBJ2-7|TRBV7-2
CASSLVRYEQYF
>-|TRBJ2-2|TRBV7-2
CASSLDYLGGDGELFF
>-|TRBJ2-1|TRBV30
CAWSETSGSSNEQFF
>-|TRBJ1-5|TRBV19
CASSIRDRGYNQPQHF
>-|TRBJ2-5|TRBV27
CASIAGTSGRATEQYF
>-|TRBJ1-1|TRBV11-3
CASSSFGGREAFF
>-|TRBJ2-1|TRBV28
CASSPDGLPTYNEQFF
>-|TRBJ1-2|TRBV28
CASSTHPGQGGGYTF
>-|TRBJ2-7|TRBV7-2
CASSMDRTGVYVQYF
>few|TRBJ1-5|TRBV7-9
CASSLGTGYQPQHF
>-|TRBJ2-5|TRBV10-1
CASSAGQGAGGTQYF
>once|TRBJ2-5|TRBV2
CASSFLGGAQETQYF
>-|-|TRBV5-6
CASSPQGYEQYF
>-|TRBJ1-6|TRBV5-8
CASSLWLGSGNSPLHF
>-|TRBJ2-7|TRBV6-5
CASSLQGLGSYEQYF
>-|TRBJ2-7|TRBV18
CASSPSGTTYEQYF
>once|TRBJ1-1|TRBV11-3
CASSVGQGLNTEAFF
>-|TRBJ2-1|TRBV6-1
CASSEANGDEQFF
>-|TRBJ2-7|TRBV21-1
CASSFRDRSYEQYF
>-|TRBJ2-4|TRBV19
CASSIETGNKNSQYF
>few|TRBJ2-1|TRBV19
CASSIIGSGAYNEQFF
>-|TRBJ2-1|TRBV5-6
CASSFTSGGSSYNEQFF
>-|TRBJ1-5|TRBV5-1
CASSLGTGNQPQHF
>few|TRBJ1-5|TRBV15
CATSRGNRGDNQPQHF
>-|TRBJ2-3|TRBV5-1
CASSLAGTGRPADTQYF
>-|TRBJ1-1|TRBV28
CASSLGGGGTEAFF